A single sample gave rise to the 3 T cell receptor beta chains below, sequenced in a study of tumor-infiltrating lymphocytes in localized non-small cell lung cancer. TCRdb's table, derived via immunoSEQ multiplex PCR, lists solely in-frame clones and lacks some. The sample yields about 24,000 clones, around 62% seen once. Sequenced input: lung tumor tissue. Every receptor here comes from a human donor with non-small cell lung cancer.

V is TRBV9 and J is TRBJ2-2; D gene uncertain. V was clipped by 4 bases and J by 4 bases, with 11 bases between them. The CDR3 length is 14 residues. CDR1 is SGDLS, CDR2 YYNGEE, per germline. The CDR3 DNA is TGTGCCAGCAGCCCCCTGAAGACCACCGGGGAGCTGTTTTTT. Protein sequence: CASSPLKTTGELFF. Together with reference TRBV9 and TRBJ2-2, the CDR3 gives the full variable domain: DSGVTQTPKHLITATGQRVTLRCSPRSGDLSVYWYQQSLDQGLQFLIQYYNGEERAKGNILERFSAQQFPDLHSELNLSSLELGDSALYFCASSPLKTTGELFFGEGSRLTVL.

The CDR3 region is CASTEDRGGGYTF. The CDR3 nucleotides are TGTGCCAGCACCGAGGACAGGGGAGGCGGCTACACCTTC. This chain connects TRBV2 to TRBJ1-2; the match to TRBD1 covers 9 bases. Germline loops: CDR1 SNHLY, CDR2 FYNNEI. The CDR3 runs 13 residues. Trimming took 7 bases from V and 8 from J; bases not matched to a gene: 8.

This clone was detected a few times. V and J are TRBV21-1 and TRBJ2-2; TRBD2, as called in the table, went unchecked against the DNA. TRBV21-1 counts as a pseudogene. This CDR3 has 14 residues. CDR3 in amino acids: CASPRGRLTGELFF. CDR3 sequence (DNA): TGTGCCAGCCCTAGAGGGAGGTTGACCGGGGAGCTGTTTTTT.